The clone carrying this TCR beta chain was seen once. Other DNA variants within this sample encode the same CDR3. Running of the v3.0 immunoSEQ assay took place at survey level. Repertoires were generated with immunoSEQ multiplex PCR, while TCRdb's copy carries only in-frame clones and drops some. The data hold 25,000 to 30,000 clones, with about 77% observed a single time. This sample was taken from a study of long-term antiretroviral therapy in people with HIV. This TCR was recovered from a man aged 18 to 30 with HIV. Here the sequenced sample was unsorted PBMCs, taken 1.5 years before starting antiretroviral therapy.

DNA of the CDR3: TGTGCCAGCAGCTTAGAGGTTCCGGGGACCGGGGAGCTGTTTTTT. This encodes CASSLEVPGTGELFF. This chain connects TRBV7-9 to TRBJ2-2; tentatively, D is TRBD2 (5 bases). The V and J ends lost 1 base and 5 bases respectively, with 11 bases between them. This CDR3 comprises 15 residues. Germline CDR1 SEHNR, CDR2 FQNEAQ (reference sequence).